The present entry profiles one T cell receptor beta chain with its context. The data were produced by immunoSEQ multiplex PCR, yet TCRdb's version contains in-frame clones alone and is incomplete. In the table there are some 68,000 clones, approximately 91% of which are singletons. The data belong to a study of stem cell transplantation in POMP-related autoinflammatory disease. The CDR3 runs to 14 residues. J gave up 7 bases and V 4 bases, and 7 bases lay outside the gene matches. Germline CDR1 and CDR2: GTSNPN and SVGIG (reference sequence). Sequenced here: CD4+ T cells from PBMCs, sampled after stem cell transplantation. J is TRBJ2-1 and V is TRBV30; 10 bases align to TRBD1. This receptor was identified in a human patient with POMP-related autoinflammation and immune dysregulation (PRAID). Part of the T cells may come from the graft donor. CDR3: CAWNRGQGWNEQFF. The DNA of the CDR3 is TGTGCCTGGAACAGGGGACAGGGGTGGAATGAGCAGTTCTTC.